The 10 T cell receptor beta chains reported below all come from one sample, sequenced in a study of T cells in Graves' hyperthyroidism and ophthalmopathy (dated by TCRdb to about 2019). The protocol used for the library was multiplex PCR. Sequencing was carried out with an Illumina HiSeq 2000. The TCR beta CDR3 regions were amplified from RNA transcripts. The first round of RT-PCR for the TCR CDR3 was performed with the HTBI primer set and the Qiagen OneStep RT-PCR kit. TCRdb applied fastp at Q25 and MiXCR to the public reads, then kept only in-frame beta chains. CDR3 protein sequences are deduplicated, and each keeps its most common genes and DNA. The sample table lists about 580,000 distinct CDR3 sequences, 46% of them with a count of one. About 7.8% of the sample lies in the top ten. The specimen sequenced was peripheral blood or thyroid tissue (not recorded which). The receptors shown here come from a woman aged 18 to 35 with Graves' hyperthyroidism.

The chain couples TRBV7-8 to TRBJ2-7, with D possibly TRBD1 on 5 matching bases. The CDR3 covers 15 residues. Germline CDR1 reads SGHVS; CDR2 reads FQNEAQ. Trimming pared 2 bases from V and 2 bases from J, leaving 13 bases between. CDR3 in DNA: TGTGCCAGCAGCTTATTAACAGGAGCTCCCTACGAGCAGTACTTC. It encodes CASSLLTGAPYEQYF.

The table lists this clonotype with many counts. A read error may account for a junction end that differs from germline. J is TRBJ2-7 and V is TRBV5-4, with D perhaps TRBD1 or TRBD2 (5 bases each). Germline V gene lookup returns CDR1 SGHNT and CDR2 YYREEE (reference sequence). This CDR3 contains 15 residues. In DNA, the CDR3 is TGCGCCAGCAGCTTGGCCGGGACGGGGACCTACGAGCAGTACTTC. Translation: CASSLAGTGTYEQYF.

At least ten counts were recorded for this clonotype. The J gene is TRBJ1-2, the V gene TRBV5-1; D is perhaps TRBD1 (6 bases). Trimming took 2 bases from V and 2 from J, leaving 13 bases between them. This CDR3 contains 15 residues. From germline, CDR1 is SGHRS and CDR2 YFSETQ. The DNA of the CDR3 is TGCGCCAGCAGCTTCGGGGGCAATTCGAACTATGGCTACACCTTC. The encoded protein is CASSFGGNSNYGYTF. The whole variable domain, filled in from reference TRBV5-1 and TRBJ1-2, reads KAGVTQTPRYLIKTRGQQVTLSCSPISGHRSVSWYQQTPGQGLQFLFEYFSETQRNKGNFPGRFSGRQFSNSRSEMNVSTLELGDSALYLCASSFGGNSNYGYTFGSGTRLTVV.

This sequence joins TRBV10-3 and TRBJ2-6; D not resolved. Between the trimmed V and J ends, which lost 5 bases and 0 bases, there was a span of 14 bases. Looked up from germline, CDR1 is ENHRY and CDR2 is SYGVKD. The CDR3 covers 17 residues. CDR3 sequence: CAISLGNESSGANVLTF. CDR3 sequence (DNA): TGTGCCATCAGTTTAGGAAACGAGTCCTCTGGGGCCAACGTCCTGACTTTC.

The chain has TRBV9 and TRBJ2-7; 12 bases line up with TRBD2. V gave up 0 bases and J gave up 7 bases; unmatched junction bases: 5. The germline V gene encodes CDR1 SGDLS and CDR2 YYNGEE. The CDR3 has 15 residues. CDR3 DNA sequence: TGTGCCAGCAGCGTAGCTAGCGGGAGGGCCGGTGAGCAGTACTTC. This translates into CASSVASGRAGEQYF.

Details on this clonotype: A much larger clone sits a single nucleotide away, making a read error possible. V usage is TRBV12-3 or TRBV12-4 and J usage is TRBJ1-1; 8 bases align to TRBD1. CDR3 length equals 13 residues. CDR3 protein: CAGSRGQGTEAFF. DNA of the CDR3: TGTGCCGGCAGCCGCGGACAGGGAACTGAAGCTTTCTTT.

The chain uses TRBV5-1 and TRBJ2-5; D is ambiguous. V gave up 0 bases and J gave up 3 bases, with 12 bases separating them. The germline V gene encodes CDR1 SGHRS and CDR2 YFSETQ. The CDR3 sequence is 15 residues long. CDR3 loop: CASSLERRSKETQYF. The CDR3 DNA reads TGCGCCAGCAGCTTGGAGAGGCGGTCCAAAGAGACCCAGTACTTC.

This clonotype was detected many times. The chain carries TRBV15 and TRBJ2-5; a weak D match, TRBD2 (5 bases). Deletions cut 4 bases from V and 10 bases from J, with 13 bases between. The CDR3 runs 12 residues. Germline V CDR1 and CDR2: LNHNV, YYDKDF (reference sequence). In DNA, the CDR3 is TGTGCCACCAGCACCCTCCCGGGGTTCCAGTACTTC. It codes for CATSTLPGFQYF.

This clonotype was observed at least ten times. One junction end does not reproduce the germline sequence, and a read error may be involved. The chain links TRBV12-3 or TRBV12-4 to TRBJ2-7, with a tentative D call TRBD1 (5 bases). CDR3 length: 14 amino acids. Here the CDR3 reads CASSEPGFGYGQYF. DNA for the CDR3: TGTGCCAGCAGCGAGCCAGGGTTTGGTTACGGGCAGTACTTC.

CDR3 in amino acids: CASSQGTGQAFF. The CDR3 DNA follows: TGTGCCAGCAGCCAGGGGACAGGGCAAGCTTTCTTT. The rearrangement links TRBV11-2 to TRBJ1-1; 9 positions match TRBD1. The CDR3 runs to 12 residues. Losses at the gene ends were 5 bases for V and 9 bases for J; bases not matched to a gene: 4. The germline V gene encodes CDR1 SGHAT and CDR2 FQNNGV.